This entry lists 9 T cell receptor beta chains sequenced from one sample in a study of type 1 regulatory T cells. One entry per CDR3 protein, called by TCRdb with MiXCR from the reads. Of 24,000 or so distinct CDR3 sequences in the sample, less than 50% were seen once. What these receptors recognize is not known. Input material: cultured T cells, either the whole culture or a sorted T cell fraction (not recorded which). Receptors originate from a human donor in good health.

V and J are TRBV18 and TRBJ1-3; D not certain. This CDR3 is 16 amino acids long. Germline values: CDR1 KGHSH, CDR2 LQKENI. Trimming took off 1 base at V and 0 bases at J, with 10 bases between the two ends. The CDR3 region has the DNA TGTGCCAGCTCACCACTGGACGGATACTCTGGAAACACCATATATTTT. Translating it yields CASSPLDGYSGNTIYF. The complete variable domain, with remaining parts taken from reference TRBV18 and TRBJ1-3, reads NAGVMQNPRHLVRRRGQEARLRCSPMKGHSHVYWYRQLPEEGLKFMVYLQKENIIDESGMPKERFSAEFPKEGPSILRIQQVVRGDSAAYFCASSPLDGYSGNTIYFGEGSWLTVV.

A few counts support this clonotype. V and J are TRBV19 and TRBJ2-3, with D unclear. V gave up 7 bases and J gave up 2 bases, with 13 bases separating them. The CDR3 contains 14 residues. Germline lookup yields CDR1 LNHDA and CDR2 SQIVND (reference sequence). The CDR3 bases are TGTGCCAGTAAGGTCGGCAGGCCCACAGATACGCAGTATTTT. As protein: CASKVGRPTDTQYF. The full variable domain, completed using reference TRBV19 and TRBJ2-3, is DGGITQSPKYLFRKEGQNVTLSCEQNLNHDAMYWYRQDPGQGLRLIYYSQIVNDFQKGDIAEGYSVSREKKESFPLTVTSAQKNPTAFYLCASKVGRPTDTQYFGPGTRLTVL.

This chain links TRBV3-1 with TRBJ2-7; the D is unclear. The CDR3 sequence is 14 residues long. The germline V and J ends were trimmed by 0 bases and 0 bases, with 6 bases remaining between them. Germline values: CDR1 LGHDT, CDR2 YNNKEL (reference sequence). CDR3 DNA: TGTGCCAGCAGCCAAGATACGAGCTCCTACGAGCAGTACTTC. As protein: CASSQDTSSYEQYF.

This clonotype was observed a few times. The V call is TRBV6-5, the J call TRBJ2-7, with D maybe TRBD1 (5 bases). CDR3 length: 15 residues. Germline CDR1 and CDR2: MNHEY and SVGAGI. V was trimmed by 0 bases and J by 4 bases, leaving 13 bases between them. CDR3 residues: CASSYSDRPGYEQYF. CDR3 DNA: TGTGCCAGCAGTTACTCCGACAGACCCGGGTACGAGCAGTACTTC.

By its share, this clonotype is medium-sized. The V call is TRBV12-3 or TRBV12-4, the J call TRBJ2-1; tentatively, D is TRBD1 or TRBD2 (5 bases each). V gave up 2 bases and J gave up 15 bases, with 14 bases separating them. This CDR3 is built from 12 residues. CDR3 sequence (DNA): TGTGCCAGCAGTTTAATACGGGGCCGTCTGTTCTTC. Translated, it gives CASSLIRGRLFF.

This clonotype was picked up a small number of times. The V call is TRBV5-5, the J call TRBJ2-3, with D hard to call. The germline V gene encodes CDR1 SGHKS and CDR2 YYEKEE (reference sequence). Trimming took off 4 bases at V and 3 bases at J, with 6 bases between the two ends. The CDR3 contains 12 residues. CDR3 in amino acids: CASSHGTDTQYF. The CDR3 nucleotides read TGTGCCAGCAGCCATGGGACAGATACGCAGTATTTT.

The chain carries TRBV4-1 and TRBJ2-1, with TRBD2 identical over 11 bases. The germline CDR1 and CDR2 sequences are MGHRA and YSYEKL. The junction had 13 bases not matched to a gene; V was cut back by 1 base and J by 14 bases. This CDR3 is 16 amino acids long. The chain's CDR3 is CASSQVGLAGPPDKFF. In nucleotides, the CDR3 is TGCGCCAGCAGCCAAGTAGGACTAGCGGGTCCCCCCGATAAGTTCTTC.

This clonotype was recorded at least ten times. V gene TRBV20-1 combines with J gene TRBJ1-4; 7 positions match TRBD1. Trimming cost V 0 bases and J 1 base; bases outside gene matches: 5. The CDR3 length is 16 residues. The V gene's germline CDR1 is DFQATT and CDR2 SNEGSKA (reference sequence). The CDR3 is CSARDYRGETNEKLFF. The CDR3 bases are TGCAGTGCTAGAGATTACAGGGGAGAAACTAATGAAAAACTGTTTTTT.

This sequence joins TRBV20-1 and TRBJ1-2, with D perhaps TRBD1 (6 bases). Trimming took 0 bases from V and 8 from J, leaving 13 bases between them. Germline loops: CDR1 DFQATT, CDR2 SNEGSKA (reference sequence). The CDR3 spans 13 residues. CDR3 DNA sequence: TGCAGTGCTAGAGATCCTACAGGGTTAGGCTACACCTTC. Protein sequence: CSARDPTGLGYTF.